The clone carrying this T cell receptor (beta chain) was detected only a few times. The sample originates from a study of blood T cells in healthy people across ages. The CDR3 totals 14 residues. Germline CDR1 reads SQVTM; CDR2 reads ANQGSEA. The germline V and J ends were trimmed by 6 bases and 8 bases, with 20 bases remaining between them. Primers used in a second PCR of about 6 to 11 cycles were a sample-barcoded 5' primer and a J-beta primer mix. Each sample provided no less than 2.5 million CDR3-containing paired-end reads. TCRdb reanalysed the 5' RACE reads using MiXCR and keeps one entry per CDR3 protein. The data hold some 1,800,000 distinct CDR3 sequences, with more than 35% observed a single time.

The sequenced sample consisted of blood. V is TRBV29-1 and J is TRBJ2-1; TRBD2 is a possible D gene (7 bases). This sequence was found in a human donor in good health. In nucleotides, the CDR3 is TGCAGCGTGGCGGGACTAACAGGGATCCATGAGCAGTTCTTC. It specifies CSVAGLTGIHEQFF.